This TCR beta chain comes out of a study of cytomegalovirus exposure and HLA in healthy donors. Study background: Assignment to the Caucasian-associated ancestry cluster applied to 75% to 85% of the approximately 380 genotyped donors. Study-level findings and limits: Most of the CMV-associated TCR beta chains (in a later analysis) appeared to be HLA-restricted.

This clone has a single count. What it binds is unknown. 13 Jbeta primers and 60 Vbeta primers were used for the PCR. Sequenced by immunoSEQ multiplex PCR; TCRdb stores in-frame clones only, minus some. The sample consists of a few hundred thousand clones, approximately 80% of them appearing once. The receptor comes from a girl aged 2 to 10 in good health and CMV-seronegative. Sequenced sample: PBMCs.

CDR3 bases: TGTGCCAGCAGCTTGCAGGCAGGACAGCCCCAGCATTTT. It encodes CASSLQAGQPQHF. The rearrangement links TRBV5-6 to TRBJ1-5; no definite D call. There are 13 residues in the CDR3. V was pared by 1 base and J by 7 bases, with 9 bases between. Germline CDR1 reads SGHDT; CDR2 reads YYEEEE.